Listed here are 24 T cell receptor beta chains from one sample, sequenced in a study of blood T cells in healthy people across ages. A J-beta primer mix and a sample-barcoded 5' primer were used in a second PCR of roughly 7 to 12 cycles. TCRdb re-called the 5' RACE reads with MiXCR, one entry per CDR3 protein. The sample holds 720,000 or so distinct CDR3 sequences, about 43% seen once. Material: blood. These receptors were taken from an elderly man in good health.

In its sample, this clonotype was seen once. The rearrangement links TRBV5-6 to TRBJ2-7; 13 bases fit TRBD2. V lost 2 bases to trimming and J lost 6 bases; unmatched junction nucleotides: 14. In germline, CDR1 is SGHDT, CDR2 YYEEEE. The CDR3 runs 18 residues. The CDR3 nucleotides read TGTGCCAGCAGCTTCAGGACTAGCGGGAGTCTTGGTAGCTGCGAGCAGTACTTC. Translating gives CASSFRTSGSLGSCEQYF.

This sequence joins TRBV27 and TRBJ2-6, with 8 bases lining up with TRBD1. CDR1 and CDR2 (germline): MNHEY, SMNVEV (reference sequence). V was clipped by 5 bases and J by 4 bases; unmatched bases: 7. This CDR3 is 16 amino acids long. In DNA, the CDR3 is TGTGCCAGCAGTCCCCAGGGGGCGCGAGGGGCCAACGTCCTGACTTTC. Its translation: CASSPQGARGANVLTF.

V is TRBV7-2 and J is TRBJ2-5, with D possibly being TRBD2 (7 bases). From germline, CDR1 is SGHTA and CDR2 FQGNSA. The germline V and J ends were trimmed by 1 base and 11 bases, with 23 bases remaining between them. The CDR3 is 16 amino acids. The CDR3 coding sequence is TGTGCCAGCAGCTTAGGGATTAGGGGGGGTGACAATGAGCAGTACTTC. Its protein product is CASSLGIRGGDNEQYF.

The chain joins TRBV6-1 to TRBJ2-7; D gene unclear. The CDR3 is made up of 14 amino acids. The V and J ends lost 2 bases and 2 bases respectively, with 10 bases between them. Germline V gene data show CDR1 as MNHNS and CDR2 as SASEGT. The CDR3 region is CASSETGSTYEQYF. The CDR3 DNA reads TGTGCCAGCAGTGAAACGGGCAGTACCTACGAGCAGTACTTC.

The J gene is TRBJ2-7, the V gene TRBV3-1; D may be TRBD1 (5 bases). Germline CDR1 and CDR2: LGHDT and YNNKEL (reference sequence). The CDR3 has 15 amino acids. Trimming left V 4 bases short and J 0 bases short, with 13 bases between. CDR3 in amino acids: CASSRTYSNSYEQYF. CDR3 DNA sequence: TGTGCCAGCAGCCGGACATATTCTAACTCCTACGAGCAGTACTTC.

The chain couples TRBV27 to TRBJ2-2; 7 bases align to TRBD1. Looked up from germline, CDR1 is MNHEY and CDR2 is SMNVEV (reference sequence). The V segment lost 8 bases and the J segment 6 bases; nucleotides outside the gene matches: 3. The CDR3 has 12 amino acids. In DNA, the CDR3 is TGTGCCAGCGGTACAGGGGCCGGGGAGCTGTTTTTT. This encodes CASGTGAGELFF.

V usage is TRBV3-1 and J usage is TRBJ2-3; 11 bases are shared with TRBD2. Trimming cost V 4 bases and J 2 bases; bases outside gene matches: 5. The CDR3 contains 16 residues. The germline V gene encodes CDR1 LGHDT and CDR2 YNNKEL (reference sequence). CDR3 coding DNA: TGTGCCAGCAGCCCGACACTAGCGGGGGCCACAGATACGCAGTATTTT. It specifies CASSPTLAGATDTQYF.

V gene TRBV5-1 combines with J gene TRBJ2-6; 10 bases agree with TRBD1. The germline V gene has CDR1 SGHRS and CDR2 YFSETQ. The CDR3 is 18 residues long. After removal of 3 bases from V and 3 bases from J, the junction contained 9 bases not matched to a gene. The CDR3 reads CASSWEGTGEFGANVLTF. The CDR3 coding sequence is TGCGCCAGCAGCTGGGAGGGGACAGGGGAATTTGGGGCCAACGTCCTGACTTTC.

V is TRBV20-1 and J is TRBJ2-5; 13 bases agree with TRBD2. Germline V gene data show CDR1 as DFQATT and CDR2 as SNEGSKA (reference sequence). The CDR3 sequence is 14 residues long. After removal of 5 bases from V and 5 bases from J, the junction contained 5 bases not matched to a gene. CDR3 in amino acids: CSAFLLAGGETQYF. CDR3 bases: TGCAGTGCTTTTTTACTAGCGGGGGGGGAGACCCAGTACTTC.

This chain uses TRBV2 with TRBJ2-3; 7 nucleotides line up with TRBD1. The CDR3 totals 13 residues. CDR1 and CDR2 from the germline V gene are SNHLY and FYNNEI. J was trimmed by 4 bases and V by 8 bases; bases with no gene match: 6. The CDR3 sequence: CASLGQVADTQYF. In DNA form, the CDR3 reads TGTGCCAGCTTAGGACAGGTCGCAGATACGCAGTATTTT. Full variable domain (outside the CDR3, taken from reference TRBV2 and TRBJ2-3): EPEVTQTPSHQVTQMGQEVILRCVPISNHLYFYWYRQILGQKVEFLVSFYNNEISEKSEIFDDQFSVERPDGSNFTLKIRSTKLEDSAMYFCASLGQVADTQYFGPGTRLTVL.

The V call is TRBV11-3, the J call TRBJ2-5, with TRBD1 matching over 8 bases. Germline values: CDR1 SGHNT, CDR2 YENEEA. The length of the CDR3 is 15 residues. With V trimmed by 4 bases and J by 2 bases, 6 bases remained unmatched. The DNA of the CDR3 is TGTGCCAGCAGCTCCGGACAGGGCCCTCAAGAGACCCAGTACTTC. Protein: CASSSGQGPQETQYF.

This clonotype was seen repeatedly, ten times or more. The CDR3 DNA reads as TGCAGTGCTAGTCGGGGGGCTAGCACAGATACGCAGTATTTT. Its translation is CSASRGASTDTQYF. The chain joins TRBV20-1 to TRBJ2-3; tentatively, D is TRBD2 (7 bases). The germline gives CDR1 DFQATT, CDR2 SNEGSKA (reference sequence). This CDR3 has 14 amino acids. Trimming shortened V by 3 bases and J by 0 bases, and 10 bases separated the two germline ends.

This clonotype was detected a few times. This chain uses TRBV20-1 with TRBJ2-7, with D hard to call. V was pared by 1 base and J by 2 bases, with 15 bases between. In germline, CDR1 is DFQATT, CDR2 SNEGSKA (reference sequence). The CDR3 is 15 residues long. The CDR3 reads CSARARRRAAYEQYF. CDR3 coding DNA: TGCAGTGCTAGAGCCCGTCGTAGGGCCGCCTACGAGCAGTACTTC.

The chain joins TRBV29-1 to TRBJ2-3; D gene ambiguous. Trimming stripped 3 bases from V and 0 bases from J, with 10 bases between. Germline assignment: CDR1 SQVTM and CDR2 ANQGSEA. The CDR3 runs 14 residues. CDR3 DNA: TGCAGCGTTGATAAGGGTTCGAGCACAGATACGCAGTATTTT. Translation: CSVDKGSSTDTQYF.

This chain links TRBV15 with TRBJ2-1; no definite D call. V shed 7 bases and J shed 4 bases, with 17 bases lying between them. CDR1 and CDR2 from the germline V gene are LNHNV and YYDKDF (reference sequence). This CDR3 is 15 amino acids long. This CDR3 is CATNPVPNPYNEQFF. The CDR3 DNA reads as TGTGCCACCAACCCGGTCCCAAACCCTTACAATGAGCAGTTCTTC. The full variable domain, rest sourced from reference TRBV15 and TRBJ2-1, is DAMVIQNPRYQVTQFGKPVTLSCSQTLNHNVMYWYQQKSSQAPKLLFHYYDKDFNNEADTPDNFQSRRPNTSFCFLDIRSPGLGDTAMYLCATNPVPNPYNEQFFGPGTRLTVL.

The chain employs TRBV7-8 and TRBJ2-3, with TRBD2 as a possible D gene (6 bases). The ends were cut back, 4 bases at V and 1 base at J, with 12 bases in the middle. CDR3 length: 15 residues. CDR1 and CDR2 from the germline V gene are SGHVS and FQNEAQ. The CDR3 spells CASSYPASGTDTQYF. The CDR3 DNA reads TGTGCCAGCAGCTACCCGGCTAGCGGCACAGATACGCAGTATTTT.

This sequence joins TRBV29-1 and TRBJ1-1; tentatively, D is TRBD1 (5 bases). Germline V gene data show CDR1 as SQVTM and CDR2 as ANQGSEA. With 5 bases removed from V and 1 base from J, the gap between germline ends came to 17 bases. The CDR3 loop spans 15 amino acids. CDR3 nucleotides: TGCAGCGTTTGCTCTTCAGGGAGGGCGAACACTGAAGCTTTCTTT. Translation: CSVCSSGRANTEAFF.

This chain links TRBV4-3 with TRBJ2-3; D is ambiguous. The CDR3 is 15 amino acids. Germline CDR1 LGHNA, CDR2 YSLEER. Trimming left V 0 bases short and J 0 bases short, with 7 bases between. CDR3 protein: CASSQDLSSTDTQYF. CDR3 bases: TGCGCCAGCAGCCAAGATCTCTCCAGCACAGATACGCAGTATTTT.

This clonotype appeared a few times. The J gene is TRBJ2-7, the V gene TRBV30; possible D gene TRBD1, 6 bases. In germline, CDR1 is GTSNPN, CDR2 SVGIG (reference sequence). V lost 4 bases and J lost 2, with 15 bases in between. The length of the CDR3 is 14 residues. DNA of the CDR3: TGTGCCTGGACCTCCGGGACAACTACCTACGAGCAGTACTTC. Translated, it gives CAWTSGTTTYEQYF.

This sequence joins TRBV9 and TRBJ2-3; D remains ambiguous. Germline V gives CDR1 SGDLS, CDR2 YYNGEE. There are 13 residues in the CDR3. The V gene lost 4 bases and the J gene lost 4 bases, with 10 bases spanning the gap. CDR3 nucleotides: TGTGCCAGCAGCCCAAATCCACCAGATACGCAGTATTTT. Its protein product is CASSPNPPDTQYF.

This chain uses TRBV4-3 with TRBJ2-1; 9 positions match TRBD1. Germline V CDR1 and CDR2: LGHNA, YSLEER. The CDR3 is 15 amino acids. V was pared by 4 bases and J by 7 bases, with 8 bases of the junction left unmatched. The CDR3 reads CASSPDRGIMNEQFF. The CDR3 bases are TGCGCCAGCAGCCCCGACAGGGGGATAATGAATGAGCAGTTCTTC.

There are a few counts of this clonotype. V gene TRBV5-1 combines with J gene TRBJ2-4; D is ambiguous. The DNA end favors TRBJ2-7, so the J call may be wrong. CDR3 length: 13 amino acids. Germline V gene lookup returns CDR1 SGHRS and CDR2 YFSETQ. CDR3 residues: CASRESSWSEQYF. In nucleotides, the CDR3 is TGCGCCAGCAGGGAAAGTAGTTGGTCCGAGCAGTACTTC.

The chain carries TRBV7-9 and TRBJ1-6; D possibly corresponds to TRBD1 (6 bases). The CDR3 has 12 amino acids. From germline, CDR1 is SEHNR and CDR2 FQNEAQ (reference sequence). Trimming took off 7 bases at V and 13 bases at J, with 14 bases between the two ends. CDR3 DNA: TGTGCCAGCACCGCGGCAGGGGCGCCCCTCCACTTT. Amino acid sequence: CASTAAGAPLHF.

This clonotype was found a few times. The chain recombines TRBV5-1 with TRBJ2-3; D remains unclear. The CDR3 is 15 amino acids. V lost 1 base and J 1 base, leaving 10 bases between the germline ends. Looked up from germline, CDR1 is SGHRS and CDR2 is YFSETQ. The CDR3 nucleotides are TGCGCCAGCAGCTTGACAGTCTTACGCACAGATACGCAGTATTTT. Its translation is CASSLTVLRTDTQYF.